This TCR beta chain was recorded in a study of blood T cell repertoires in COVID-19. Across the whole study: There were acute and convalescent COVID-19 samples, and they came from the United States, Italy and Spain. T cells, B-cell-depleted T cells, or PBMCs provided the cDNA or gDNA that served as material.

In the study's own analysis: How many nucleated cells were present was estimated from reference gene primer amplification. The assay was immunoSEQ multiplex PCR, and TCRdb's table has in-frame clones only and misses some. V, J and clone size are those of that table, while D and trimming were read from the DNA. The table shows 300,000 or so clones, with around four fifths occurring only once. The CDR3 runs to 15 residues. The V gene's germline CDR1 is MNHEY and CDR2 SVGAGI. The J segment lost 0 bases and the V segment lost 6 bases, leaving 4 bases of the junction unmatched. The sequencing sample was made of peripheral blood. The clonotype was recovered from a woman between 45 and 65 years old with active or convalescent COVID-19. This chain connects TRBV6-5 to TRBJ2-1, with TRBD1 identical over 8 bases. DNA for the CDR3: TGTGCCAGCAGCCGGGACAGGCGCTCCTACAATGAGCAGTTCTTC. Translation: CASSRDRRSYNEQFF.